Reported below is one T cell receptor (beta chain). Healthy Caucasians provided all donations. A universal primer site was added by template switching, and unique molecular identifiers were carried by the cDNA. TCRdb re-analysed the 5' RACE reads in MiXCR, keeping a single row per CDR3 protein. Among 500,000 to 550,000 distinct CDR3 sequences listed, about 20% were seen once. The record originates from a study of identical twins. The CDR3 is made up of 14 amino acids. Trimming cost V 5 bases and J 0 bases, with 7 bases left between them. Germline V lookup: CDR1 SGHDN, CDR2 FVKESK. The same data also contributed to another study, on T cells expressing NK-cell markers. As reported in that work: Seven donors tested HCMV-seropositive and one tested seronegative among the eight sequenced. In 5 or 6 donors, dominant CD3+CD56+NKG2C+ clonotypes ranked among the top 10 CD8+ clonotypes.

The source material was CD4+ T cells sorted from blood. The clonotype was recovered from a woman aged 18-30 years in good health. V gene TRBV14 combines with J gene TRBJ2-2; D gene unclear. The CDR3 sequence: CASSFNTNTGELFF. The CDR3, as DNA: TGTGCCAGCAGCTTCAACACGAACACCGGGGAGCTGTTTTTT.